This is a list of T cell receptor beta chains from one sample in a study of blood T cell repertoires in COVID-19. The data were produced by immunoSEQ multiplex PCR, yet TCRdb's version contains in-frame clones alone and is incomplete. The sample gives some 170,000 clones, roughly 84% of which show up once; around 15% is in the top ten. Sequencing was performed on PBMCs or T cells enriched from blood (not recorded which). The receptor source for this set is a middle-aged man who had recovered from COVID-19. CDR3s leave out the opening cysteine and the closing phenylalanine or tryptophan.

TRBV6-5,TRBJ1-1,12,ASSYSGAVAEAF
TRBV5-1,TRBJ1-1,14,ASRGQGGPLNTEAF
TRBV7-9,TRBJ1-1,11,ASSPQVDTEAF
TRBV29-1,TRBJ1-1,8,SVEDLEAF
TRBV27,TRBJ2-1,10,ASSGGLNEQF
TRBV7-2,TRBJ2-2,11,ASSPRRTGELF
TRBV6-5,TRBJ2-7,10,ASRDNPYEQY
TRBV10-2,TRBJ2-4,12,ATRLSLAKNIQY
TRBV19,TRBJ1-1,12,ASSATGWSPRAF
TRBV19,TRBJ2-3,15,ASSIVVQGPSADTQY
TRBV9,TRBJ1-1,11,ASSVSQGTEAF
TRBV6-1,TRBJ1-5,13,ASSETARGSQPQH
TRBV18,TRBJ1-5,16,ASSRFTPGGGSNQPQH
TRBV28,TRBJ1-4,12,ASSIQGINEKLF
TRBV2,TRBJ1-4,12,ASSNRYGREKLF
TRBV5-1,TRBJ2-4,13,ASSSGLGAVDIQY
TRBV3-1/TRBV3-2,TRBJ1-1,12,ASSTRGTNTEAF
TRBV3-1/TRBV3-2,TRBJ2-1,15,ASSRNQPGAQYNEQF
TRBV7-2,TRBJ1-5,11,ASSLQKNQPQH
TRBV28,TRBJ1-4,13,ASSLSLGHNEKLF
TRBV7-9,TRBJ2-7,11,ASSLAETGLLY
TRBV24-1,TRBJ2-3,12,ATSDLQSPDTQY
TRBV27,TRBJ2-1,17,ASSLYPPGDGGGGDEQF
TRBV7-2,TRBJ2-1,13,ASSLLGASYNEQF
TRBV18,TRBJ1-2,14,ASSPPQGEGHYGYT
TRBV18,TRBJ1-2,13,ASSPRTVRGYGYT
TRBV7-9,TRBJ1-6,14,ASSSGTGMGGSPLH
TRBV11-2,TRBJ2-1,14,ASSLDPDTAYNEQF
TRBV3-1/TRBV3-2,TRBJ1-5,11,ASSQVQGQPQH
TRBV4-1,TRBJ1-6,16,ASSQEKGGSSYNSPLH
TRBV19,TRBJ2-1,11,ASMPGDYNEQF
TRBV5-1,TRBJ2-2,16,ASSFSWGQGGSVGELF
TRBV7-7,TRBJ2-3,14,ASSPGRGGLADTQY
TRBV4-1,TRBJ1-2,11,ASSQDTGGGYT
TRBV15,TRBJ1-3,11,ATSTSSGNTIY
TRBV5-4,TRBJ2-6,15,ASSLEGGLSGANVLT
TRBV7-6,TRBJ1-5,12,ASSLAGQGQPQH
TRBV7-8,TRBJ1-5,13,ASTEEGLSNQPQH